This TCR beta chain is drawn from a study of cytomegalovirus exposure and HLA in healthy donors. J was trimmed by 0 bases and V by 3 bases; bases with no gene match: 4. The CDR3 has 17 amino acids. Germline-derived CDR1 and CDR2 are KGHSH and LQKENI. The assay was immunoSEQ multiplex PCR, and TCRdb's table has in-frame clones only and misses some. The table has under 300,000 clones, 90% seen once; the top ten hold around 0.34%. This clonotype was sampled from a woman between 18 and 30 years old in good health and CMV-seronegative. The sample was PBMCs. V is TRBV18 and J is TRBJ2-6; TRBD1 matches 8 bases. CDR3 amino acids: CASSPGTGNSGANVLTF. Written as DNA, the CDR3 is TGTGCCAGCTCACCCGGGACAGGTAACTCTGGGGCCAACGTCCTGACTTTC.